This T cell receptor (beta chain) was documented in a study of PD-L1 blockade in urothelial cancer. Study context: Each blood sample yielded a median of about 130,000 T cells. General study points: Expansion of tumor-associated blood clones at 3 weeks was greater in durable-benefit patients. Pretreatment TCR clonality in blood under the median foretold superior survival.

Only in-frame clones appear in the TCRdb table, and some are missing; sequencing was by immunoSEQ multiplex PCR. The sample has tens of thousands of clones; about 90% are singletons. All patients carried locally advanced or metastatic urothelial carcinoma. About this clone: As yet, its antigen is unknown.

The clonotype comes from a man in his 60s with urothelial cancer. The specimen was PBMCs, collected around atezolizumab (anti-PD-L1) treatment.

The CDR3 protein is CASSLGTGRPLHF. CDR3 bases: TGTGCCAGCAGCTTAGGTACAGGGCGACCCCTCCACTTT. V and J are TRBV11-2 and TRBJ1-6, with D possibly TRBD1 on 6 matching bases. This CDR3 is 13 amino acids long. Between the trimmed V and J ends, which lost 1 base and 12 bases, there was a span of 10 bases. Germline CDR1 SGHAT, CDR2 FQNNGV.